This entry concerns a single T cell receptor beta chain. The data stem from a study of T cells in localized non-small cell lung cancer. The V gene lost 5 bases and the J gene lost 3 bases, with 19 bases spanning the gap. Germline V gives CDR1 SQVTM, CDR2 ANQGSEA. This CDR3 spans 15 amino acids. Assay: immunoSEQ multiplex PCR; the TCRdb copy retains only in-frame clones and omits some. In the table there are 25,000 to 35,000 clones, roughly 94% of which are singletons. The sequencing used peripheral blood, collected before any cancer treatment. The TCR was taken from a woman aged 35-75 years with stage I lung adenocarcinoma. The V and J genes are TRBV29-1 and TRBJ1-2; the D is unclear. CDR3 DNA sequence: TGCAGCGTTTCCCCGGGATCTCCTACTTACTATGGCTACACCTTC. The encoded protein is CSVSPGSPTYYGYTF.